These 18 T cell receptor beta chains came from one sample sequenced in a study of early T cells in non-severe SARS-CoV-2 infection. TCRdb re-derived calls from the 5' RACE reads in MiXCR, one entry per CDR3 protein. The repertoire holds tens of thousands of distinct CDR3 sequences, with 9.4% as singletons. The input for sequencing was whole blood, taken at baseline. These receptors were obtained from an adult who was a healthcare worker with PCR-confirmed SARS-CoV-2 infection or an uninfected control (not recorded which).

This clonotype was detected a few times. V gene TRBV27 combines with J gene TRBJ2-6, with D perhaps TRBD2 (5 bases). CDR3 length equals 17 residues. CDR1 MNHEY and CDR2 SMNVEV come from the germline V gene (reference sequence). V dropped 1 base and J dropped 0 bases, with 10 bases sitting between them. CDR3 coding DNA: TGTGCCAGCAGTTTATATGGACTGATCTCTGGGGCCAACGTCCTGACTTTC. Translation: CASSLYGLISGANVLTF.

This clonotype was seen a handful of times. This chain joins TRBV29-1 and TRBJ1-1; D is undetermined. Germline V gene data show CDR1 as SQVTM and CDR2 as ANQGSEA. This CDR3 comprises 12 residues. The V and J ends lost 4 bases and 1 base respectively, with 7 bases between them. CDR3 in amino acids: CSVGAANTEAFF. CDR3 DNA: TGCAGCGTTGGGGCAGCGAACACTGAAGCTTTCTTT.

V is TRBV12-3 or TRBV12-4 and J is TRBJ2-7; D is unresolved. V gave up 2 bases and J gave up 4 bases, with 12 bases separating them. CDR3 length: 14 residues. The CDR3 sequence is CASSLMGIGYEQYF. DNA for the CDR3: TGTGCCAGCAGTTTAATGGGGATCGGGTACGAGCAGTACTTC.

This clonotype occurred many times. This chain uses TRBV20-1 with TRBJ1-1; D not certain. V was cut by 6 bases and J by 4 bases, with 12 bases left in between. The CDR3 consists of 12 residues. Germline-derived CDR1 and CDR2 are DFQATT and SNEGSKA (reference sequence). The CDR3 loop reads CSAQAGSTEAFF. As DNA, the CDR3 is TGCAGTGCCCAGGCGGGTTCCACTGAAGCTTTCTTT.

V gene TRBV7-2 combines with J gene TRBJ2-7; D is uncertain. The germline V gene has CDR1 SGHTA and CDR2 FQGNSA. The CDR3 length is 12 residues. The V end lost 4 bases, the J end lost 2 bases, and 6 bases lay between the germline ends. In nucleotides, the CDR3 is TGTGCCAGCAGCTCCCAAACCTACGAGCAGTACTTC. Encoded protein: CASSSQTYEQYF.

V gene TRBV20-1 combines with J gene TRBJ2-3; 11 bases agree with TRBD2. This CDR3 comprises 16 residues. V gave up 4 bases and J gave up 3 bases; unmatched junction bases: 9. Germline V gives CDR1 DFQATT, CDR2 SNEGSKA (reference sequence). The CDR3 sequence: CSATRLAGRGTDTQYF. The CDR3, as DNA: TGCAGTGCTACACGACTAGCGGGGAGAGGAACAGATACGCAGTATTTT.

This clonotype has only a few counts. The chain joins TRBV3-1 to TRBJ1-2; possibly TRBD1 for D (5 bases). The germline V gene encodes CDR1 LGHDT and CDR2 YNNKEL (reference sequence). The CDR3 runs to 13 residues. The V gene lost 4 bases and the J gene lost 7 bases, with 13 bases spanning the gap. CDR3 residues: CASSPGTGGGYTF. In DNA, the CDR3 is TGTGCCAGCAGCCCAGGGACGGGGGGTGGCTACACCTTC. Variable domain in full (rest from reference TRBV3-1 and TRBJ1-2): DTAVSQTPKYLVTQMGNDKSIKCEQNLGHDTMYWYKQDSKKFLKIMFSYNNKELIINETVPNRFSPKSPDKAHLNLHINSLELGDSAVYFCASSPGTGGGYTFGSGTRLTVV.

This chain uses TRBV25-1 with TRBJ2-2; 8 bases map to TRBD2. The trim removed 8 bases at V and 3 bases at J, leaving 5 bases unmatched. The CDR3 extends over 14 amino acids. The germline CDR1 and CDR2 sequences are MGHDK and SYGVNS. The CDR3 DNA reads TGTGCCAGCCAGCGGGAGAGTTACACCGGGGAGCTGTTTTTT. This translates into CASQRESYTGELFF.

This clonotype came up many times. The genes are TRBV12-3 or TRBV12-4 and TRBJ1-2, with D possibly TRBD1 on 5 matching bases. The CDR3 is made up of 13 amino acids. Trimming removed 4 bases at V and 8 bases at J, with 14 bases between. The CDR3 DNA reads TGTGCCAGCAGTTCGGGACGGATCGTGGGCTACACCTTC. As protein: CASSSGRIVGYTF.

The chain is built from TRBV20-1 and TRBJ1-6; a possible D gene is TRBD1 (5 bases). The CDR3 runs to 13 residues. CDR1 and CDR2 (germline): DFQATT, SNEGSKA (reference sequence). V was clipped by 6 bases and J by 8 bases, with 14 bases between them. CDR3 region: CSATGREDSPLHF. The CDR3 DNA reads TGCAGTGCCACGGGACGAGAGGATTCACCCCTCCACTTT.

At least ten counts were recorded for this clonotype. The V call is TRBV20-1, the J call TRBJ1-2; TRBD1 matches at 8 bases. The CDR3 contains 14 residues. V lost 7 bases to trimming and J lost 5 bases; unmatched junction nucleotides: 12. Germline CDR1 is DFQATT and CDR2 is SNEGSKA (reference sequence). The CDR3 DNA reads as TGCAGTGTAAGAGGACAGGGAGGATTATATGGCTACACCTTC. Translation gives CSVRGQGGLYGYTF.

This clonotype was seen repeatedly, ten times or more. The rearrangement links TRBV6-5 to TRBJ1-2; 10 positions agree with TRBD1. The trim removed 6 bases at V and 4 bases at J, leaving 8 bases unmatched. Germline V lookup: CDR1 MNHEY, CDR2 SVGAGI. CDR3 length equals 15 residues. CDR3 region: CASRETGTGAYGYTF. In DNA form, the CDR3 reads TGTGCCAGCAGAGAGACCGGGACAGGGGCCTATGGCTACACCTTC.

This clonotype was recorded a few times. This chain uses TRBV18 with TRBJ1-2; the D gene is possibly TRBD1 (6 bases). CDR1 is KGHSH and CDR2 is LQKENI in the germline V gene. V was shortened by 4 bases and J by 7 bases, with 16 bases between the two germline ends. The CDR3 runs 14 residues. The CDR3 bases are TGTGCCAGCTCACTACTTCCTCAGGGGTCTGGCTACACCTTC. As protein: CASSLLPQGSGYTF.

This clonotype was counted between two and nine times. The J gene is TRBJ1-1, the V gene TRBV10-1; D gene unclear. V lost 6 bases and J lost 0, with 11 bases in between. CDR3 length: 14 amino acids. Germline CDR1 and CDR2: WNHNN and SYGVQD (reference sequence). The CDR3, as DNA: TGCGCCAGCAGGTTAGGGTGTATGAACACTGAAGCTTTCTTT. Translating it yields CASRLGCMNTEAFF.

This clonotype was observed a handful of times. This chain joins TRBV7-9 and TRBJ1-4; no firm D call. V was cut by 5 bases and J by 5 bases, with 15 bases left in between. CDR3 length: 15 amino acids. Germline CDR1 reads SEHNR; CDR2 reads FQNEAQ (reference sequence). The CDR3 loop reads CASSLLGNSNEKLFF. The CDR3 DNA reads TGTGCCAGCAGCCTACTGGGGAACTCCAATGAAAAACTGTTTTTT.

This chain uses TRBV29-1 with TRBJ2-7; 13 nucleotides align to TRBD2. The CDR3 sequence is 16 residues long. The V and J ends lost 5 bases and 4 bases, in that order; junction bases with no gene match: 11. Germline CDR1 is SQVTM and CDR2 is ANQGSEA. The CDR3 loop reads CSVRTSGSHRGYEQYF. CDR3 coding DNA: TGCAGCGTTAGGACTAGCGGGAGCCACCGGGGATACGAGCAGTACTTC.

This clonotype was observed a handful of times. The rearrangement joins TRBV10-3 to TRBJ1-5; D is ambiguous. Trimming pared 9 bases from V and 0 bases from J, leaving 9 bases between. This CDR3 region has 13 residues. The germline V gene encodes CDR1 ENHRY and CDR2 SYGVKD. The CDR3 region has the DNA TGTGCCATAACGGGCGATAGCAATCAGCCCCAGCATTTT. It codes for CAITGDSNQPQHF.

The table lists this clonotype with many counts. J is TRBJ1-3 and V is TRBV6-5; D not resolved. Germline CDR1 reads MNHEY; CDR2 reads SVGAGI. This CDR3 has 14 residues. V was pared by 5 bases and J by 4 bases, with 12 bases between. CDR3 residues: CASSLLALGNTIYF. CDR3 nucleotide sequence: TGTGCCAGCAGTCTTCTGGCGCTCGGAAACACCATATATTTT.